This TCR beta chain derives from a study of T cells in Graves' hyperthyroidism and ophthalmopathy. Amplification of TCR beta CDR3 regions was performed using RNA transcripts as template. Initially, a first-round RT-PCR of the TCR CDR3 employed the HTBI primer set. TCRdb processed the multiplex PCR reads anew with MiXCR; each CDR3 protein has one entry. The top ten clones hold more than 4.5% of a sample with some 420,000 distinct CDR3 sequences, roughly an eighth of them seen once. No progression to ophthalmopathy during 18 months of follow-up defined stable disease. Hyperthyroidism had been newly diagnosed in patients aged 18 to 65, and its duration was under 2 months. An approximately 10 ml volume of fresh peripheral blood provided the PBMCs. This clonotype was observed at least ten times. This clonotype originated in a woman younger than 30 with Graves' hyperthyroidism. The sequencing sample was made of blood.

CDR3 in DNA: TGTGCCAGCAGTTACTCCTTTCTGCTGCAAACCGGGGAGCTGTTTTTT. Its translation is CASSYSFLLQTGELFF. The V and J genes are TRBV6-5 and TRBJ2-2; D ambiguous. The CDR3 covers 16 residues. Trimming shortened V by 0 bases and J by 5 bases, and 13 bases separated the two germline ends. The germline CDR1 and CDR2 sequences are MNHEY and SVGAGI.